Included here is one TCR beta chain sequence, with context. The record originates from a study of T cells in localized non-small cell lung cancer. TCRdb's copy holds only in-frame clones and misses some; the assay was immunoSEQ multiplex PCR. The sample holds around 80,000 clones, 80% seen once. The CDR3 has 15 residues. Trimming took off 5 bases at V and 0 bases at J, with 13 bases between the two ends. Germline V gene data show CDR1 as MDHEN and CDR2 as SYDVKM. V is TRBV28 and J is TRBJ1-2; perhaps TRBD1 as D (6 bases). This receptor was taken from a man aged 40 to 69 with stage II squamous cell lung carcinoma. This specimen was PBMCs, taken before any cancer treatment. CDR3 coding DNA: TGTGCCAGCAGTCCAGACAGGCAGACTAACTATGGCTACACCTTC. Protein: CASSPDRQTNYGYTF.